These 10 T cell receptor beta chains came from one sample sequenced in a study of CD8+ T cells in alopecia areata. Treatment here: oral pan-JAK inhibitor, 5-10 mg twice daily. It was cDNA, reverse transcribed from extracted RNA, that served as the sequencing template. The method was immunoSEQ multiplex PCR; TCRdb's version includes in-frame clones alone and lacks a portion of them. Seen here are 200,000 to 250,000 clones, more than 55% observed once, and the top ten hold around 1.2%. The source material was CD4+ T cells sorted from blood, sampled between weeks 43 and 45, from a patient treated with tofacitinib. Every receptor here comes from a human donor with alopecia areata.

The chain recombines TRBV7-9 with TRBJ1-2, with D perhaps matching TRBD1 (5 bases). V lost 4 bases to trimming and J lost 3 bases, with 9 bases between them. This CDR3 has 13 residues. In germline, CDR1 is SEHNR, CDR2 FQNEAQ (reference sequence). In DNA, the CDR3 is TGTGCCAGCAGCTCAACGGGGGACTATGGCTACACCTTC. Encoded protein: CASSSTGDYGYTF.

The V call is TRBV9, the J call TRBJ2-5, with D possibly being TRBD2 (5 bases). CDR3 size: 15 residues. V was shortened by 2 bases and J by 2 bases, with 13 bases between the two germline ends. Germline V gives CDR1 SGDLS, CDR2 YYNGEE. The DNA for the CDR3 is TGTGCCAGCAGCGTTAGTGGGAGTGGGCAAGAGACCCAGTACTTC. This codes for CASSVSGSGQETQYF.

The chain employs TRBV30 and TRBJ2-2; TRBD1 aligns across 7 bases. The V and J ends lost 7 bases and 2 bases, in that order; junction bases with no gene match: 4. CDR1 is GTSNPN, CDR2 SVGIG, per germline (reference sequence). The CDR3 spans 13 residues. The CDR3 is CALGQFNTGELFF. CDR3 DNA sequence: TGTGCCTTGGGACAGTTCAACACCGGGGAGCTGTTTTTT.

With respect to this clone: This CDR3 is also generated by other DNA sequences in the sample. CDR3 DNA sequence: TGTGCCAGTAGTATCAGAGACAGGAACACTGAAGCTTTCTTT. Amino acid sequence: CASSIRDRNTEAFF. This rearrangement joins TRBV19 to TRBJ1-1, with D possibly TRBD1 on 5 matching bases. Trimming removed 3 bases at V and 1 base at J, with 9 bases between. Germline V gene sequence: CDR1 LNHDA, CDR2 SQIVND (reference sequence). The CDR3 sequence is 14 residues long.

This chain uses TRBV6-5 with TRBJ1-1, with 9 positions matching TRBD1. Germline values: CDR1 MNHEY, CDR2 SVGAGI. The CDR3 length is 16 residues. The J segment lost 6 bases and the V segment lost 6 bases, leaving 14 bases of the junction unmatched. The CDR3 DNA reads as TGTGCCAGCAGATACACCCCGACAGGGGGGAGGGCTGAAGCTTTCTTT. This codes for CASRYTPTGGRAEAFF.

The chain carries TRBV4-3 and TRBJ1-2, with a tentative D call TRBD1 (6 bases). V was cut by 2 bases and J by 8 bases, with 18 bases left in between. This CDR3 spans 15 amino acids. Per germline, CDR1 LGHNA and CDR2 YSLEER. Written as DNA, the CDR3 is TGCGCCAGCAGCCAAAGGGTCGAAGGGGGAGACGGCTACACCTTC. Translating gives CASSQRVEGGDGYTF.

The genes are TRBV30 and TRBJ1-2, with 9 nucleotides matching TRBD1. The CDR3 runs 13 residues. Germline CDR1 and CDR2: GTSNPN and SVGIG (reference sequence). V shed 6 bases and J 3 bases; nucleotides not matched to a gene: 5. The CDR3 sequence: CACPGQGHYGYTF. DNA of the CDR3: TGTGCCTGCCCAGGACAGGGGCACTATGGCTACACCTTC.

This clone was observed a few times. The V and J genes are TRBV29-1 and TRBJ2-7, with 11 bases identical to TRBD2. The trim removed 7 bases at V and 5 bases at J, leaving 1 base unmatched. The CDR3 spans 11 residues. Looked up from germline, CDR1 is SQVTM and CDR2 is ANQGSEA. The CDR3 here is CSGLAGNEQYF. CDR3 DNA sequence: TGCAGCGGACTAGCGGGGAACGAGCAGTACTTC.

This sequence joins TRBV30 and TRBJ1-6; 7 bases map to TRBD1. Unmatched junction bases numbered 9, after V lost 3 bases and J lost 10 bases. There are 14 residues in the CDR3. Germline V gene lookup returns CDR1 GTSNPN and CDR2 SVGIG (reference sequence). The CDR3 here is CAWRLTGKNSPLHF. As DNA, the CDR3 is TGTGCCTGGAGACTGACAGGGAAGAACTCACCCCTCCACTTT.

The chain employs TRBV29-1 and TRBJ2-4; D may be TRBD2 (5 bases). The CDR3 sequence is 12 residues long. V gave up 1 base and J gave up 9 bases, with 10 bases separating them. Germline assignment: CDR1 SQVTM and CDR2 ANQGSEA. The CDR3 reads CSVEVRAGIQYF. DNA of the CDR3: TGCAGCGTTGAAGTCCGGGCGGGCATTCAGTACTTC.